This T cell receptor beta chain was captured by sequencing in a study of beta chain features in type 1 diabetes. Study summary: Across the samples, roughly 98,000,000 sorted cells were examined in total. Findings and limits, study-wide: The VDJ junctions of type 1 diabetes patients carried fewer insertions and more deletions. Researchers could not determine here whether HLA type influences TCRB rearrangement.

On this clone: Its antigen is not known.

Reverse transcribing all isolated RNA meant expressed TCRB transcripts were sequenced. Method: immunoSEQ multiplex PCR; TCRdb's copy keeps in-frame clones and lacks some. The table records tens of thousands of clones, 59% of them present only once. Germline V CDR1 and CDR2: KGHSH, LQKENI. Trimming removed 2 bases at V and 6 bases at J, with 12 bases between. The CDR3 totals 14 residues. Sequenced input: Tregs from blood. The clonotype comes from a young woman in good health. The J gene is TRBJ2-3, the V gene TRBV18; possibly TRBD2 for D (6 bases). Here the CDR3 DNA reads TGTGCCAGCTCACCAGTGGACTACCGGGATACGCAGTATTTT. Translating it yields CASSPVDYRDTQYF.